The 10 T cell receptor beta chains in this list originate from one sample, sequenced in a study of blood T cell repertoires in COVID-19. The data were produced by immunoSEQ multiplex PCR, yet TCRdb's version contains in-frame clones alone and is incomplete. The table includes 70,000 or so clones, 75% to 85% detected once. The sequenced material came from peripheral blood. These receptors were collected from a woman aged 55-75 years with acute or convalescent COVID-19.

The J gene is TRBJ2-7, the V gene TRBV12-5; 11 nucleotides line up with TRBD2. The CDR3 has 16 residues. Germline trimming cut 5 bases from V and 3 bases from J; bases unmatched to any gene: 9. The germline V gene has CDR1 LGHNT and CDR2 FRNRAP. CDR3 sequence: CASGPPGTSGFYEQYF. CDR3 DNA: TGTGCTAGTGGTCCTCCCGGGACTAGCGGATTCTACGAGCAGTACTTC.

The V and J genes are TRBV18 and TRBJ1-3; tentative D call: TRBD1 (6 bases). Between the trimmed V and J ends, which lost 5 bases and 0 bases, there was a span of 20 bases. The CDR3 length is 18 residues. The germline gives CDR1 KGHSH, CDR2 LQKENI. In DNA form, the CDR3 reads TGTGCCAGCTCATCGGACAGTCCCAACGGTTTCTCTGGAAACACCATATATTTT. This sequence encodes CASSSDSPNGFSGNTIYF.

There are a few counts of this clone. J is TRBJ1-5 and V is TRBV15; D is perhaps TRBD1 (5 bases). Germline lookup yields CDR1 LNHNV and CDR2 YYDKDF (reference sequence). The CDR3 is 14 residues long. V lost 7 bases and J 3 bases, leaving 13 bases between the germline ends. The CDR3 is CATNTGLLNQPQHF. The CDR3 DNA is TGTGCCACCAACACGGGACTCCTCAATCAGCCCCAGCATTTT.

A note on this clone: This sample includes further DNA sequences coding for the same CDR3. V gene TRBV2 combines with J gene TRBJ1-6, with a possible D match to TRBD1 (5 bases). This CDR3 comprises 14 residues. V lost 0 bases to trimming and J lost 7 bases, with 7 bases between them. The germline CDR1 and CDR2 sequences are SNHLY and FYNNEI. This CDR3 is CASSEARVNSPLHF. DNA of the CDR3: TGTGCCAGCAGTGAAGCCAGGGTCAATTCACCCCTCCACTTT.

The table lists this clone with many counts. The chain employs TRBV6-6 and TRBJ1-1; 7 bases agree with TRBD1. Per the germline V gene, CDR1 is MNHNY and CDR2 is SVGAGI (reference sequence). This CDR3 is built from 15 residues. Germline trimming cut 7 bases from V and 3 bases from J; bases unmatched to any gene: 11. The CDR3 protein is CASKDPGQGDTEAFF. Written as DNA, the CDR3 is TGTGCCAGCAAAGATCCGGGGCAGGGGGACACTGAAGCTTTCTTT.

The chain employs TRBV5-1 and TRBJ2-2; D perhaps matches TRBD1 (6 bases). This CDR3 is 15 amino acids long. V gave up 3 bases and J gave up 3 bases, with 12 bases separating them. CDR1 and CDR2 (germline): SGHRS, YFSETQ. The CDR3 DNA reads TGCGCCAGCAGCTCCACACGACAGGACACCGGGGAGCTGTTTTTT. Protein: CASSSTRQDTGELFF.

This sequence joins TRBV20-1 and TRBJ1-2; 7 positions agree with TRBD1. CDR3 length equals 14 residues. CDR1 DFQATT and CDR2 SNEGSKA come from the germline V gene (reference sequence). Germline trimming cut 3 bases from V and 0 bases from J; bases unmatched to any gene: 4. In DNA, the CDR3 is TGCAGTGCTAGTGAGGGGGCTACTAACTATGGCTACACCTTC. Its translation is CSASEGATNYGYTF.

The chain combines TRBV9 with TRBJ2-3; possibly TRBD2 for D (6 bases). CDR3 size: 14 residues. CDR1 and CDR2 (germline): SGDLS, YYNGEE. The V end was cut by 2 bases, the J end by 3 bases, with 10 bases between. The CDR3 reads CASSVAGWTDTQYF. As DNA, the CDR3 is TGTGCCAGCAGCGTGGCGGGGTGGACAGATACGCAGTATTTT. The whole variable domain, remainder taken from reference TRBV9 and TRBJ2-3, is DSGVTQTPKHLITATGQRVTLRCSPRSGDLSVYWYQQSLDQGLQFLIQYYNGEERAKGNILERFSAQQFPDLHSELNLSSLELGDSALYFCASSVAGWTDTQYFGPGTRLTVL.

This clone was recorded only once. The chain has TRBV9 and TRBJ1-1; TRBD1 is a possible D gene (5 bases). This CDR3 region has 14 residues. Germline V gives CDR1 SGDLS, CDR2 YYNGEE. The V gene lost 0 bases and the J gene lost 7 bases, with 13 bases spanning the gap. CDR3 residues: CASSVGAWGGEAFF. The CDR3 bases are TGTGCCAGCAGCGTAGGCGCTTGGGGGGGTGAAGCTTTCTTT.

The rearrangement uses TRBV18 and TRBJ2-5; the match to TRBD1 covers 7 bases. The ends lost 3 bases at V and 2 bases at J; junction bases unmatched: 3. The CDR3 contains 14 residues. Germline V gene sequence: CDR1 KGHSH, CDR2 LQKENI. The CDR3 DNA is TGTGCCAGCTCACCCGGGACAGCTCAAGAGACCCAGTACTTC. Translating it yields CASSPGTAQETQYF.